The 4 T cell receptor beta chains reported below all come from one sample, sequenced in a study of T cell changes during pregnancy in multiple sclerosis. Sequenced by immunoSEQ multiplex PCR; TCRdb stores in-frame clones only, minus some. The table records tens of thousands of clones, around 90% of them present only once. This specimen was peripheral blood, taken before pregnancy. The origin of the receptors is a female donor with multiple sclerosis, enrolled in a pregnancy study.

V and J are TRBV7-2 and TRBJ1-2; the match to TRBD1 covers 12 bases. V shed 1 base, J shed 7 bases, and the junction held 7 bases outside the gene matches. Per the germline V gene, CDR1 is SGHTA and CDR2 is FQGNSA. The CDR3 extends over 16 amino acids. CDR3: CASSLVPGQGAGGYTF. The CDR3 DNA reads TGTGCCAGCAGCTTAGTCCCGGGACAGGGGGCGGGTGGCTACACCTTC.

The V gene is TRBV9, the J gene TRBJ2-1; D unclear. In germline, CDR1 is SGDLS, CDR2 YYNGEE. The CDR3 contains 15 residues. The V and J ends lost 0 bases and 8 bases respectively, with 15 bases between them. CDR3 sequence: CASSVAGRSTDEQFF. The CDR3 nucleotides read TGTGCCAGCAGCGTAGCTGGCAGGTCGACGGATGAGCAGTTCTTC.

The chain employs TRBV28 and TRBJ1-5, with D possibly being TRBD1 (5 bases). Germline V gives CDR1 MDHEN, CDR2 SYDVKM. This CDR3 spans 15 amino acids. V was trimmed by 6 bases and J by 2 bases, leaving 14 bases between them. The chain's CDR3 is CASRSGSFGNQPQHF. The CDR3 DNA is TGTGCCAGCAGATCAGGGTCGTTCGGCAATCAGCCCCAGCATTTT.

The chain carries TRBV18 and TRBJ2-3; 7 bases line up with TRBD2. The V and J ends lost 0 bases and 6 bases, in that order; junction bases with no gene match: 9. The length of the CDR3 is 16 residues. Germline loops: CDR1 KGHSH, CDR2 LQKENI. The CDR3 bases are TGTGCCAGCTCACCACCGGGGGGGAGCCTTGGGGATACGCAGTATTTT. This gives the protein CASSPPGGSLGDTQYF.